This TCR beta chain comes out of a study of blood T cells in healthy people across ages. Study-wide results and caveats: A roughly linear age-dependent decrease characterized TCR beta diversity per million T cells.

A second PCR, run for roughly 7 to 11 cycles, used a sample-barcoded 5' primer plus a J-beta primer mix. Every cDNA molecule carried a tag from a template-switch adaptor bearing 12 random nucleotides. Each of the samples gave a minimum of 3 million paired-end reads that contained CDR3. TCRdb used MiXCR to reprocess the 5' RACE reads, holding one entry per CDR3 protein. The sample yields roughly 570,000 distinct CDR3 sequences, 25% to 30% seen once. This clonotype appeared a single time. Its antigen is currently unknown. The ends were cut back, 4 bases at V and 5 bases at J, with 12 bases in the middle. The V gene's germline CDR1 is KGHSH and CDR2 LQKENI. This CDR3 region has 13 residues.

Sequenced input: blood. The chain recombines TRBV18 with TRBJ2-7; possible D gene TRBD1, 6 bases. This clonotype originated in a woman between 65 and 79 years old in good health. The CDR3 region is CASSLTGPNEQYF. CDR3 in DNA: TGTGCCAGCTCACTAACAGGGCCCAACGAGCAGTACTTC.